The 2 T cell receptor beta chains given below trace back to one sample, sequenced in a study of blood T cell repertoires in COVID-19. Sequenced by immunoSEQ multiplex PCR; TCRdb stores in-frame clones only, minus some. The sample lists 300,000 to 450,000 clones, around 87% seen once, with 1% to 1.5% in the top ten. Sequenced material: PBMCs or T cells enriched from blood (not recorded which). The receptor set was obtained from a man in his thirties or forties who had recovered from COVID-19.

This clone was detected once. V is TRBV28 and J is TRBJ1-5, with D maybe TRBD1 (5 bases). Germline V lookup: CDR1 MDHEN, CDR2 SYDVKM. Trimming removed 3 bases from V and 5 bases from J, with 8 bases in between. This CDR3 contains 13 residues. The CDR3 reads CASSFGADQPQHF. The CDR3 DNA sequence: TGTGCCAGCAGTTTTGGGGCTGATCAGCCCCAGCATTTT.

CDR3 sequence reads: CASRTDRAAPNTEAFF. The CDR3 nucleotides read TGTGCCAGCAGGACGGACAGGGCGGCTCCAAATACTGAAGCTTTCTTT. V and J are TRBV7-2 and TRBJ1-1, with TRBD1 matching 8 bases. The V and J ends lost 6 bases and 5 bases, in that order; junction bases with no gene match: 14. Germline values: CDR1 SGHTA, CDR2 FQGNSA. The length of the CDR3 is 16 residues.